These 13 T cell receptor beta chains came from one sample sequenced in a study of spatial heterogeneity in lung cancer. Time point defined: blood at routine non-recurrence follow-up after resection. The input material, whole RNA from tumor, nontumor lung or frozen PBMC, was sequenced unsorted. MiXCR was run by TCRdb on the 5' RACE reads, yielding one entry per CDR3 protein. This sample has fewer than 55,000 distinct CDR3 sequences, with roughly 8.1% found just once. Sequences were derived from PBMCs, sampled at follow-up. Receptors were obtained from a female donor with early-stage non-small cell lung cancer.

This clonotype was seen only a few times. The missing conserved phenylalanine or tryptophan at the end of this CDR3 makes a read error likely. CDR3: CSARDRGSPLHL. Here the CDR3 DNA reads TGCAGTGCTAGAGATCGGGGGTCACCCCTCCACCTT. The V gene is TRBV20-1, the J gene TRBJ1-6; D might be TRBD1 (5 bases). The ends were cut back, 0 bases at V and 10 bases at J, with 7 bases in the middle. Germline CDR1 reads DFQATT; CDR2 reads SNEGSKA (reference sequence). This CDR3 contains 12 residues.

This clonotype was recorded many times. V gene TRBV7-2 combines with J gene TRBJ1-1; D remains ambiguous. Trimming removed 2 bases at V and 10 bases at J, with 8 bases between. Germline CDR1 reads SGHTA; CDR2 reads FQGNSA. The CDR3 runs to 11 residues. CDR3 region: CASSLYTGAFF. The CDR3 DNA is TGTGCCAGCAGCTTATATACGGGAGCTTTCTTT. Using reference TRBV7-2 and TRBJ1-1 for the parts outside the CDR3, the full variable domain is GAGVSQSPSNKVTEKGKDVELRCDPISGHTALYWYRQSLGQGLEFLIYFQGNSAPDKSGLPSDRFSAERTGGSVSTLTIQRTQQEDSAVYLCASSLYTGAFFGQGTRLTVV.

This clonotype was observed a few times. The chain is built from TRBV10-2 and TRBJ2-1; D ambiguous. Germline V gives CDR1 WSHSY, CDR2 SAAADI. The CDR3 covers 15 residues. The V and J ends lost 2 bases and 4 bases respectively, with 12 bases between them. The chain's CDR3 is CASSEALGLYNEQFF. The CDR3 nucleotides read TGCGCCAGCAGTGAGGCACTGGGTCTGTACAATGAGCAGTTCTTC.

This clonotype was counted between two and nine times. V and J are TRBV5-1 and TRBJ1-6; D perhaps matches TRBD1 (5 bases). This CDR3 is 15 amino acids long. Trimming stripped 0 bases from V and 6 bases from J, with 10 bases between. Germline V gene lookup returns CDR1 SGHRS and CDR2 YFSETQ. DNA of the CDR3: TGCGCCAGCAGCTTGGGTCGGGGCCTTAATTCACCCCTCCACTTT. Translation gives CASSLGRGLNSPLHF.

The table lists this clonotype with many counts. The V gene is TRBV3-1, the J gene TRBJ1-2; a weak D match, TRBD1 (6 bases). This CDR3 is 15 amino acids long. Trimming removed 4 bases at V and 1 base at J, with 13 bases between. CDR1 is LGHDT, CDR2 YNNKEL, per germline (reference sequence). The CDR3 is CASSLQTGINYGYTF. The CDR3 DNA sequence: TGTGCCAGCAGCCTTCAAACAGGGATTAACTATGGCTACACCTTC.

In regard to this clonotype: The junction departs from the called germline gene at one end, perhaps through a read error. The CDR3 coding sequence is TGTGCCAGAGGAGAGGCCCAGTACTTC. Its protein is CARGEAQYF. The chain is built from TRBV6-2 or TRBV6-3 and TRBJ2-5; D not resolved. Germline V gives CDR1 MNHEY, CDR2 SVGEGT. CDR3 length equals 9 residues.

This clonotype was found many times. The chain carries TRBV7-8 and TRBJ2-5, with 8 nucleotides matching TRBD2. V was pared by 1 base and J by 1 base, with 5 bases of the junction left unmatched. The germline V gene encodes CDR1 SGHVS and CDR2 FQNEAQ. This CDR3 comprises 16 residues. The CDR3: CASSLGAGAGQETQYF. As DNA, the CDR3 is TGTGCCAGCAGCTTAGGAGCGGGGGCTGGCCAAGAGACCCAGTACTTC.

This clonotype was seen repeatedly, ten times or more. The genes are TRBV28 and TRBJ1-1, with unresolved D. Looked up from germline, CDR1 is MDHEN and CDR2 is SYDVKM. The CDR3 runs to 15 residues. Trimming shortened V by 5 bases and J by 5 bases, and 18 bases separated the two germline ends. CDR3 nucleotide sequence: TGTGCCAGCAGTCGTAGGCTGGGCGGGAGGACTGAAGCTTTCTTT. It translates to CASSRRLGGRTEAFF.

This clonotype occurred a few times. The rearrangement joins TRBV14 to TRBJ1-2; D unresolved. Germline V lookup: CDR1 SGHDN, CDR2 FVKESK. The ends were cut back, 4 bases at V and 7 bases at J, with 22 bases in the middle. The CDR3 is 16 residues long. As DNA, the CDR3 is TGTGCCAGCAGCCCCGGAGGACGCTCCGTGCTGGGTGGCTACACCTTC. Its translation is CASSPGGRSVLGGYTF.

This clonotype was detected a few times. V gene TRBV18 combines with J gene TRBJ1-6; no reliable D call. Germline values: CDR1 KGHSH, CDR2 LQKENI. Trimming left V 3 bases short and J 10 bases short, with 16 bases between. The CDR3 is 15 amino acids. The CDR3 nucleotides read TGTGCCAGCTCACCTCCTAACCCGGAGAACTCACCCCTCCACTTT. It specifies CASSPPNPENSPLHF.

This clonotype appeared many times. The chain has TRBV12-3 or TRBV12-4 and TRBJ1-1; tentatively, D is TRBD1 (6 bases). Trimming took 5 bases from V and 4 from J, leaving 11 bases between them. This CDR3 is 13 amino acids long. The CDR3 sequence: CASSPTQGTEAFF. Written as DNA, the CDR3 is TGTGCCAGCAGTCCGACACAGGGCACTGAAGCTTTCTTT.

The chain links TRBV2 to TRBJ1-3; D is perhaps TRBD1 (5 bases). The CDR3 totals 15 residues. Trimming removed 7 bases at V and 2 bases at J, with 15 bases between. Germline V lookup: CDR1 SNHLY, CDR2 FYNNEI. The CDR3 DNA follows: TGTGCCAGCACTCGCCGAGGGGCGACTGGAAACACCATATATTTT. Translated, it gives CASTRRGATGNTIYF.

This clonotype was counted ten times or more. The chain combines TRBV28 with TRBJ2-5; TRBD1 agrees at 9 bases. V was clipped by 7 bases and J by 4 bases; unmatched bases: 16. The CDR3 contains 17 residues. CDR1 is MDHEN, CDR2 SYDVKM, per germline. The CDR3, as DNA: TGTGCCAGCACAAAGGACAGGGGCACCCCGCGGGGAGAGACCCAGTACTTC. Protein: CASTKDRGTPRGETQYF.